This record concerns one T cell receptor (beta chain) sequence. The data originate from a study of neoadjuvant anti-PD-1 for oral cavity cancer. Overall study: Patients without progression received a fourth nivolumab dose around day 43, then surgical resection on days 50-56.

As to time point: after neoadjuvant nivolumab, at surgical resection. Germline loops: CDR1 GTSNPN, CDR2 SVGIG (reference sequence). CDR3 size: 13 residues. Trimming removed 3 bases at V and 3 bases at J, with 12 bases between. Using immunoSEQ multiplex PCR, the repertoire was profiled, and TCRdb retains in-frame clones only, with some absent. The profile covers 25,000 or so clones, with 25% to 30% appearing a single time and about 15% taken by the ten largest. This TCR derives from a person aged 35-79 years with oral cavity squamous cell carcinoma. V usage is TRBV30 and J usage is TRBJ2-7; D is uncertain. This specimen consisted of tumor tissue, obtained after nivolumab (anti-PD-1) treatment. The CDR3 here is CAWSPRLDYEQYF. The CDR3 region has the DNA TGTGCCTGGAGCCCCAGGTTGGACTACGAGCAGTACTTC.